This is a list of T cell receptor beta chains from one sample in a study of T cells after yellow fever vaccination. In TCRdb, the 5' RACE reads were re-called with MiXCR into one record per CDR3 protein. Altogether some 300,000 distinct CDR3 sequences are present, roughly 8.7% being singletons, with the ten largest covering 3% to 4%. The sample in question was CD4+ T cells sorted from PBMCs, obtained 5 days after the yellow fever booster vaccination. Every receptor here comes from a man between 18 and 35 years old who received the YFV17D yellow fever vaccine. Each CDR3 is given with its conserved first and last residue. A D gene is named only where the DNA matches it firmly. Clone size is stated in some rows and not others, as once, few, many or a class when expanded.

v_gene,abundance,j_gene,d_gene,CDR3aa,CDR3nt
TRBV5-1,.,TRBJ2-5,TRBD2,CASLPGAGAQETQYF,TGCGCCAGCCTTCCGGGAGCGGGGGCCCAAGAGACCCAGTACTTC
TRBV4-2,many,TRBJ1-5,.,CASSQDLSQPQHF,TGTGCCAGCAGCCAAGATCTTAGTCAGCCCCAGCATTTT
TRBV4-1,.,TRBJ2-5,TRBD2,CASSQFLAGGYQETQYF,TGCGCCAGCAGCCAGTTTTTAGCGGGGGGTTACCAAGAGACCCAGTACTTC
TRBV6-2/TRBV6-3,.,TRBJ1-5,.,CASRQGYSNQPQHF,TGTGCCAGCCGTCAGGGGTATAGCAATCAGCCCCAGCATTTT
TRBV7-3,.,TRBJ2-2,.,CASSYRRTGELFF,TGTGCCAGCAGCTATCGGAGGACCGGGGAGCTGTTTTTT
TRBV5-8,few,TRBJ2-1,TRBD1,CASSTTRGLANEQFF,TGTGCCAGCAGCACCACCAGGGGGTTGGCCAATGAGCAGTTCTTC
TRBV5-1,.,TRBJ1-2,.,CASSLEANYGYTF,TGCGCCAGCAGCTTGGAAGCTAACTATGGCTACACCTTC
TRBV7-9,.,TRBJ1-1,.,CASSSLNGNTEAFF,TGTGCCAGCAGCTCCCTTAACGGGAACACTGAAGCTTTCTTT
TRBV7-2,few,TRBJ2-5,.,CASSQLAPETQYF,TGTGCCAGCAGCCAACTAGCCCCAGAGACCCAGTACTTC
TRBV4-2,few,TRBJ2-1,TRBD2,CASRWRGASEQFF,TGTGCCAGCAGGTGGCGGGGGGCTTCTGAGCAGTTCTTC
TRBV10-2,many,TRBJ2-5,.,CASSVTETQYF,TGCGCCAGCAGTGTGACAGAGACCCAGTACTTC
TRBV6-5,many,TRBJ1-2,.,CASSYGRSGYTF,TGTGCCAGCAGTTACGGTCGTTCTGGCTACACCTTC
TRBV9,many,TRBJ2-3,.,CASSLPPDTQYF,TGTGCCAGCAGCCTCCCCCCAGATACGCAGTATTTT
TRBV7-3,few,TRBJ2-3,.,CASSVQGGSTDTQYF,TGTGCCAGCAGCGTGCAAGGAGGTAGCACAGATACGCAGTATTTT
TRBV7-2,few,TRBJ2-3,TRBD2,CASSLNGGEGDTQYF,TGTGCCAGCAGCTTAAACGGGGGGGAGGGAGATACGCAGTATTTT
TRBV7-9,.,TRBJ1-2,.,CASSLVALYGYTF,TGTGCCAGCAGCTTAGTCGCCCTCTATGGCTACACCTTC
TRBV5-1,.,TRBJ2-5,TRBD2,CASSLLGGGVGRETQYF,TGCGCCAGCAGCCTTCTGGGCGGGGGGGTCGGAAGAGAGACCCAGTACTTC
TRBV20-1,many,TRBJ2-1,TRBD2,CSARAVAGTPAMGEQFF,TGCAGTGCTAGAGCAGTAGCGGGGACGCCCGCAATGGGTGAGCAGTTCTTC
TRBV20-1,many,TRBJ1-5,TRBD1,CSARSGTGGKQPQHF,TGCAGTGCTAGATCCGGGACAGGGGGCAAACAGCCCCAGCATTTT
TRBV12-3/TRBV12-4,many,TRBJ1-1,.,CASSRAMNTEAFF,TGTGCCAGCAGTCGAGCAATGAACACTGAAGCTTTCTTT
TRBV5-1,many,TRBJ2-7,.,CASSRTGFYEQYF,TGCGCCAGCAGCCGAACAGGGTTCTACGAGCAGTACTTC
TRBV6-6,.,TRBJ1-5,.,CASREGTYSNQPQHF,TGTGCCAGCAGGGAGGGTACTTATAGCAATCAGCCCCAGCATTTT
TRBV4-3,.,TRBJ2-3,TRBD2,CASSQSGTRNTQYF,TGCGCCAGCAGCCAATCCGGGACTAGGAATACGCAGTATTTT
TRBV14,few,TRBJ2-3,TRBD1,CASSQDRGHGDTQYF,TGTGCCAGCAGCCAAGACAGGGGGCATGGAGATACGCAGTATTTT
TRBV7-9,many,TRBJ1-1,TRBD1,CASSFSGTGATEAFF,TGTGCCAGCAGCTTCTCCGGGACAGGGGCAACTGAAGCTTTCTTT
TRBV5-1,few,TRBJ1-1,.,CASMRQVNTEAFF,TGCGCCAGCATGCGGCAGGTGAACACTGAAGCTTTCTTT
TRBV10-1,.,TRBJ2-5,.,CASSEHGQNPTQYF,TGCGCCAGCAGTGAGCATGGACAGAATCCGACCCAGTACTTC
TRBV12-3/TRBV12-4,few,TRBJ1-6,.,CASSPGTLRNSPLHF,TGTGCCAGCAGTCCCGGGACTCTGAGGAATTCACCCCTCCACTTT
TRBV4-3,.,TRBJ1-2,.,CASSLKFPTGSGYTF,TGCGCCAGCAGCCTCAAATTCCCAACAGGTTCCGGCTACACCTTC